The 18 T cell receptor beta chains in this list originate from one sample, sequenced in a study of shared clonotypes between healthy human individuals. Only in-frame clones appear in the TCRdb table, and some are missing; sequencing was by immunoSEQ multiplex PCR. The sample yields millions of clones, approximately 92% seen once. The sequencing sample was made of naive CD4+ T cells sorted from blood. Subset indicated: CD45RA+ positively selected. These receptors all come from a man aged 18-30 years in good health.

This chain joins TRBV10-3 and TRBJ1-2; 8 bases line up with TRBD1. Germline lookup yields CDR1 ENHRY and CDR2 SYGVKD. Unmatched junction bases numbered 8, after V lost 5 bases and J lost 6 bases. The CDR3 runs to 14 residues. Written as DNA, the CDR3 is TGTGCCATCAGTCCCGGGACAGGAAATCATGGCTACACCTTC. Protein sequence: CAISPGTGNHGYTF.

The chain combines TRBV4-3 with TRBJ2-3; no clear D. CDR1 is LGHNA, CDR2 YSLEER, per germline. The CDR3 spans 13 residues. V was pared by 6 bases and J by 1 base, with 8 bases between. The CDR3 DNA is TGCGCCAGCAGTGGCTCGGGCACAGATACGCAGTATTTT. As protein: CASSGSGTDTQYF.

J is TRBJ2-3 and V is TRBV29-1; TRBD2 matches 9 bases. CDR3 length: 14 amino acids. In germline, CDR1 is SQVTM, CDR2 ANQGSEA. Trimming cost V 7 bases and J 8 bases; bases outside gene matches: 13. The CDR3, as DNA: TGCAGCGCACCCCCCGTACTAGCGGGTGGTACGCAGTATTTT. Translated: CSAPPVLAGGTQYF.

This rearrangement joins TRBV2 to TRBJ2-7; no clear D gene. The CDR3 runs to 11 residues. V shed 7 bases and J shed 5 bases, with 9 bases lying between them. The germline V gene has CDR1 SNHLY and CDR2 FYNNEI. CDR3 bases: TGTGCCAGCAACCCCAACAACGAGCAGTACTTC. Translated, it gives CASNPNNEQYF. The entire variable domain, with the rest obtained from reference TRBV2 and TRBJ2-7, is as follows: EPEVTQTPSHQVTQMGQEVILRCVPISNHLYFYWYRQILGQKVEFLVSFYNNEISEKSEIFDDQFSVERPDGSNFTLKIRSTKLEDSAMYFCASNPNNEQYFGPGTRLTVT.

The chain carries TRBV11-2 and TRBJ2-3; 9 nucleotides align to TRBD2. V shed 5 bases and J 8 bases; nucleotides not matched to a gene: 11. CDR1 and CDR2 (germline): SGHAT, FQNNGV. The CDR3 loop spans 15 amino acids. The CDR3, as DNA: TGTGCCAGCAGCGACCTAGCGGGGCCCTCTCTTACGCAGTATTTT. Translation gives CASSDLAGPSLTQYF.

The chain recombines TRBV6-6 with TRBJ1-3, with a weak D call TRBD1 (5 bases). Germline V lookup: CDR1 MNHNY, CDR2 SVGAGI (reference sequence). The V end was cut by 6 bases, the J end by 0 bases, with 12 bases between. This CDR3 is 15 amino acids long. The CDR3 region is CASSEGLISGNTIYF. DNA of the CDR3: TGTGCCAGCAGCGAGGGACTGATCTCTGGAAACACCATATATTTT.

The V and J genes are TRBV19 and TRBJ1-1; D might be TRBD1 (5 bases). This CDR3 has 15 amino acids. Germline loops: CDR1 LNHDA, CDR2 SQIVND (reference sequence). Trimming took off 3 bases at V and 3 bases at J, with 14 bases between the two ends. The CDR3 sequence is CASSIQGRRYTEAFF. The DNA of the CDR3 is TGTGCCAGTAGTATCCAGGGCCGAAGGTACACTGAAGCTTTCTTT.

The rearrangement uses TRBV7-6 and TRBJ2-5; unclear D gene. Germline V lookup: CDR1 SGHVS, CDR2 FNYEAQ. The CDR3 consists of 12 residues. Trimming stripped 5 bases from V and 1 base from J, with 5 bases between. The CDR3 nucleotides are TGTGCCAGCAGCCACTTCCAAGAGACCCAGTACTTC. Protein sequence: CASSHFQETQYF.

The chain uses TRBV6-1 and TRBJ2-1; D is perhaps TRBD1 (6 bases). V dropped 3 bases and J dropped 4 bases, with 10 bases sitting between them. The germline V gene encodes CDR1 MNHNS and CDR2 SASEGT. The CDR3 totals 14 residues. CDR3 sequence (DNA): TGTGCCAGCAGTGACAGGGGAACGTACAATGAGCAGTTCTTC. Amino acids: CASSDRGTYNEQFF.

V is TRBV23-1 and J is TRBJ2-7; D is possibly TRBD1 (5 bases). TRBV23-1 is an open reading frame whose function is uncertain. With 2 bases removed from V and 4 bases from J, the gap between germline ends came to 21 bases. The CDR3 extends over 17 amino acids. CDR3: CASSQLPGLIVLYEQYF. The CDR3 bases are TGCGCCAGCAGTCAACTGCCAGGGTTAATCGTCCTTTACGAGCAGTACTTC.

The V and J genes are TRBV6-5 and TRBJ2-1; D is unresolved. This CDR3 contains 14 residues. Germline V gives CDR1 MNHEY, CDR2 SVGAGI. V lost 2 bases, J lost 5 bases, and 10 bases lay in between. As DNA, the CDR3 is TGTGCCAGCAGTTACGACTCAAAGCACAATGAGCAGTTCTTC. This encodes CASSYDSKHNEQFF.

There are a few counts of this clone. V gene TRBV18 combines with J gene TRBJ1-1; 7 positions match TRBD1. This CDR3 contains 14 residues. The trim removed 4 bases at V and 0 bases at J, leaving 2 bases unmatched. Germline-derived CDR1 and CDR2 are KGHSH and LQKENI. The CDR3 region is CASSQGQMNTEAFF. CDR3 in DNA: TGTGCCAGCTCACAGGGACAGATGAACACTGAAGCTTTCTTT. The whole variable domain, filled in from reference TRBV18 and TRBJ1-1, reads NAGVMQNPRHLVRRRGQEARLRCSPMKGHSHVYWYRQLPEEGLKFMVYLQKENIIDESGMPKERFSAEFPKEGPSILRIQQVVRGDSAAYFCASSQGQMNTEAFFGQGTRLTVV.

This chain links TRBV10-3 with TRBJ2-7; D unclear. Trimming removed 2 bases at V and 0 bases at J, with 8 bases between. The germline CDR1 and CDR2 sequences are ENHRY and SYGVKD. The CDR3 has 14 residues. The CDR3, as DNA: TGTGCCATCAGTGAGCCTGGCCGCTCCTACGAGCAGTACTTC. Translating it yields CAISEPGRSYEQYF.

The rearrangement uses TRBV19 and TRBJ2-1; 13 positions match TRBD2. CDR3 size: 16 residues. The germline V gene has CDR1 LNHDA and CDR2 SQIVND (reference sequence). The ends lost 4 bases at V and 6 bases at J; junction bases unmatched: 6. The CDR3 DNA reads TGTGCCAGTAGTACACAAGGACTAGCGGGAGTCAATGAGCAGTTCTTC. Its protein product is CASSTQGLAGVNEQFF.

V usage is TRBV5-4 and J usage is TRBJ1-1; a possible D gene is TRBD1 (5 bases). V lost 0 bases and J 5 bases, leaving 14 bases between the germline ends. The CDR3 runs 15 residues. From germline, CDR1 is SGHNT and CDR2 YYREEE (reference sequence). CDR3 nucleotides: TGTGCCAGCAGCTTGGTCCAGGGACTCTGGACTGAAGCTTTCTTT. It codes for CASSLVQGLWTEAFF. Full variable domain (outside the CDR3, taken from reference TRBV5-4 and TRBJ1-1): ETGVTQSPTHLIKTRGQQVTLRCSSQSGHNTVSWYQQALGQGPQFIFQYYREEENGRGNFPPRFSGLQFPNYSSELNVNALELDDSALYLCASSLVQGLWTEAFFGQGTRLTVV.

This rearrangement joins TRBV28 to TRBJ2-5; TRBD2 might be the D (5 bases). This CDR3 is 15 amino acids long. The V gene lost 6 bases and the J gene lost 3 bases, with 17 bases spanning the gap. Germline V CDR1 and CDR2: MDHEN, SYDVKM. This CDR3 reads CASRSPSGKKETQYF. In DNA, the CDR3 is TGTGCCAGCAGGTCTCCCTCCGGGAAGAAAGAGACCCAGTACTTC.

This clone was found once. At the DNA level, this CDR3 is encoded by other sequences in the same sample as well. The chain couples TRBV5-1 to TRBJ2-5, with 7 bases that match TRBD2. Unmatched junction bases numbered 9, after V lost 4 bases and J lost 3 bases. Germline V lookup: CDR1 SGHRS, CDR2 YFSETQ. This CDR3 has 15 residues. CDR3: CASSLGGLAEETQYF. The CDR3 DNA reads as TGCGCCAGCAGCCTGGGCGGGCTAGCGGAAGAGACCCAGTACTTC. Supplemented by reference TRBV5-1 and TRBJ2-5, the full variable domain reads KAGVTQTPRYLIKTRGQQVTLSCSPISGHRSVSWYQQTPGQGLQFLFEYFSETQRNKGNFPGRFSGRQFSNSRSEMNVSTLELGDSALYLCASSLGGLAEETQYFGPGTRLLVL.

The V call is TRBV7-2, the J call TRBJ2-3, with 8 bases lining up with TRBD1. V shed 4 bases, J shed 1 base, and the junction held 4 bases outside the gene matches. The CDR3 is 15 residues long. Germline CDR1 reads SGHTA; CDR2 reads FQGNSA. CDR3 sequence reads: CASSWGQAGTDTQYF. CDR3 DNA: TGTGCCAGCAGCTGGGGACAGGCGGGCACAGATACGCAGTATTTT. Looking up the rest from reference TRBV7-2 and TRBJ2-3 gives the full variable domain: GAGVSQSPSNKVTEKGKDVELRCDPISGHTALYWYRQSLGQGLEFLIYFQGNSAPDKSGLPSDRFSAERTGGSVSTLTIQRTQQEDSAVYLCASSWGQAGTDTQYFGPGTRLTVL.